Included here is one T cell receptor (beta chain) sequence, with context. This CDR3 is built from 13 residues. Between the trimmed V and J ends, which lost 6 bases and 6 bases, there was a span of 12 bases. The V gene's germline CDR1 is MRHNA and CDR2 SNTAGT. The data derive from a study of control samples from healthy donors and cancer patients. Here immunoSEQ multiplex PCR was the method, and the copy in TCRdb shows in-frame clones only, minus some. This table holds just under 100,000 clones, 85% to 95% found once. The chain has TRBV6-4 and TRBJ1-5; D ambiguous. Input material: blood. This clonotype was sampled from a man aged 18 to 35 in good health. The CDR3: CASSDDDGQPQHF. CDR3 DNA sequence: TGTGCCAGCAGCGACGACGACGGTCAGCCCCAGCATTTT.